The 22 T cell receptor beta chains presented below share a single source sample, sequenced in a study of siplizumab effects on memory and regulatory T cells. Measured with immunoSEQ multiplex PCR; TCRdb has only the in-frame clones, and not every one. The sample has some 100,000 clones; around 94% are singletons. Sequenced: Tregs sorted from blood. These TCRs come from a human donor in good health.

The V gene is TRBV5-4, the J gene TRBJ1-1, with D unclear. The CDR3 consists of 14 residues. Per the germline V gene, CDR1 is SGHNT and CDR2 is YYREEE (reference sequence). Deletions cut 4 bases from V and 0 bases from J, with 10 bases between. In nucleotides, the CDR3 is TGTGCCAGCAGCAAAGACATATTGAACACTGAAGCTTTCTTT. Translated, it gives CASSKDILNTEAFF.

The CDR3 DNA follows: TGCGCCAGCAGGGGAGGACAGGGGAACACCGGGGAGCTGTTTTTT. Encoded protein: CASRGGQGNTGELFF. The rearrangement uses TRBV10-1 and TRBJ2-2; 8 bases align to TRBD1. Germline CDR1 is WNHNN and CDR2 is SYGVQD (reference sequence). The CDR3 runs to 15 residues. The V and J ends lost 6 bases and 1 base, in that order; junction bases with no gene match: 4.

The chain joins TRBV10-3 to TRBJ2-7; maybe TRBD2 (5 bases). The CDR3 has 14 residues. The germline V gene encodes CDR1 ENHRY and CDR2 SYGVKD. V lost 10 bases and J 7 bases, leaving 23 bases between the germline ends. CDR3 region: CANGEEIGFGEQYF. The CDR3, as DNA: TGTGCCAACGGGGAAGAAATAGGCTTCGGGGAGCAGTACTTC.

V and J are TRBV18 and TRBJ1-3, with no clear D. This CDR3 is 13 amino acids long. Between the trimmed V and J ends, which lost 3 bases and 3 bases, there was a span of 6 bases. Germline-derived CDR1 and CDR2 are KGHSH and LQKENI. In nucleotides, the CDR3 is TGTGCCAGCTCACCGTCCATTGGAAACACCATATATTTT. Its protein product is CASSPSIGNTIYF.

The chain employs TRBV4-1 and TRBJ1-6, with D possibly matching TRBD1 (6 bases). The V end was cut by 3 bases, the J end by 10 bases, with 13 bases between. The CDR3 covers 14 residues. In germline, CDR1 is MGHRA, CDR2 YSYEKL. The CDR3 region is CASSQLQGYSPLHF. CDR3 nucleotides: TGCGCCAGCAGCCAGCTGCAGGGGTACTCACCCCTCCACTTT.

The chain carries TRBV5-1 and TRBJ2-7; TRBD2 matches 10 bases. The CDR3 extends over 15 amino acids. Germline V lookup: CDR1 SGHRS, CDR2 YFSETQ. V shed 8 bases and J 5 bases; nucleotides not matched to a gene: 13. The CDR3 region is CASRRTSGNVHEQYF. In DNA form, the CDR3 reads TGCGCCAGTCGACGAACTAGCGGGAACGTCCACGAGCAGTACTTC.

The rearrangement links TRBV5-1 to TRBJ2-1, with unresolved D. CDR1 and CDR2 (germline): SGHRS, YFSETQ. This CDR3 has 17 residues. Trimming stripped 4 bases from V and 3 bases from J, with 20 bases between. The CDR3 loop is CASSLLSRLSSYNEQFF. The CDR3 DNA sequence: TGCGCCAGCAGCCTACTCTCTAGGCTTTCAAGCTACAATGAGCAGTTCTTC.

V usage is TRBV6-5 and J usage is TRBJ2-5; TRBD1 aligns across 9 bases. The V gene end was trimmed by 5 bases and the J gene end by 5 bases; junction bases not matched to a gene: 9. Germline CDR1 is MNHEY and CDR2 is SVGAGI. The CDR3 sequence is 15 residues long. CDR3 loop: CASSLTGGSKETQYF. The CDR3 DNA reads TGTGCCAGCAGTCTTACAGGGGGCTCTAAGGAGACCCAGTACTTC.

This chain uses TRBV7-2 with TRBJ2-7, with D hard to call. Between the trimmed V and J ends, which lost 5 bases and 2 bases, there was a span of 16 bases. Germline V CDR1 and CDR2: SGHTA, FQGNSA. The CDR3 has 15 amino acids. The CDR3 coding sequence is TGTGCCAGCAGCCCCCAACGTCTCCGGACCTACGAGCAGTACTTC. Its translation is CASSPQRLRTYEQYF.

The chain uses TRBV29-1 and TRBJ2-1; possibly TRBD2 for D (5 bases). V lost 8 bases and J lost 1, with 9 bases in between. The CDR3 runs 12 residues. Per germline, CDR1 SQVTM and CDR2 ANQGSEA. In DNA, the CDR3 is TGCAGCTCGGAGGAATCCTACAATGAGCAGTTCTTC. Its translation is CSSEESYNEQFF.

V usage is TRBV14 and J usage is TRBJ2-3, with 8 nucleotides matching TRBD2. Germline V CDR1 and CDR2: SGHDN, FVKESK. The V gene end was trimmed by 4 bases and the J gene end by 4 bases; junction bases not matched to a gene: 7. There are 15 residues in the CDR3. This CDR3 is CASSRSNSGADTQYF. CDR3 in DNA: TGTGCCAGCAGCCGCTCTAATAGCGGGGCAGATACGCAGTATTTT. Full variable domain (missing parts from reference TRBV14 and TRBJ2-3): EAGVTQFPSHSVIEKGQTVTLRCDPISGHDNLYWYRRVMGKEIKFLLHFVKESKQDESGMPNNRFLAERTGGTYSTLKVQPAELEDSGVYFCASSRSNSGADTQYFGPGTRLTVL.

The chain employs TRBV9 and TRBJ2-2; TRBD2 aligns across 8 bases. The V gene end was trimmed by 5 bases and the J gene end by 0 bases; junction bases not matched to a gene: 3. Germline V gene lookup returns CDR1 SGDLS and CDR2 YYNGEE. The CDR3 extends over 15 amino acids. The CDR3: CASRIAGTNTGELFF. The DNA of the CDR3 is TGTGCCAGCAGGATAGCGGGAACGAACACCGGGGAGCTGTTTTTT.

The genes are TRBV19 and TRBJ1-5; D gene ambiguous. Per the germline V gene, CDR1 is LNHDA and CDR2 is SQIVND (reference sequence). The CDR3 is 16 amino acids. V gave up 8 bases and J gave up 3 bases, with 20 bases separating them. The CDR3 bases are TGTGCCAGTCCACGTCCGGGCCCCGTTATCAATCAGCCCCAGCATTTT. Translation: CASPRPGPVINQPQHF.

The chain carries TRBV28 and TRBJ2-3; possibly TRBD2 for D (5 bases). The V end was cut by 5 bases, the J end by 0 bases, with 18 bases between. The germline V gene has CDR1 MDHEN and CDR2 SYDVKM. The CDR3 is 17 amino acids. CDR3 DNA sequence: TGTGCCAGCAGTCGGCCACGGGGATGGACTAGCACAGATACGCAGTATTTT. It is translated as CASSRPRGWTSTDTQYF.

The rearrangement links TRBV18 to TRBJ2-7; D perhaps matches TRBD1 (6 bases). Trimming stripped 8 bases from V and 0 bases from J, with 23 bases between. Germline V gene lookup returns CDR1 KGHSH and CDR2 LQKENI. This CDR3 contains 17 residues. The CDR3 sequence is CASKRAIGGAYSYEQYF. In DNA form, the CDR3 reads TGTGCCAGCAAGAGGGCTATAGGGGGAGCGTACTCCTACGAGCAGTACTTC.

The V call is TRBV5-6, the J call TRBJ1-5; D not resolved. The germline V gene has CDR1 SGHDT and CDR2 YYEEEE. CDR3 length: 14 amino acids. The V end lost 0 bases, the J end lost 2 bases, and 6 bases lay between the germline ends. CDR3 in DNA: TGTGCCAGCAGCTTGGGGCAGCGCAATCAGCCCCAGCATTTT. It yields the protein CASSLGQRNQPQHF. Using reference TRBV5-6 and TRBJ1-5 for the parts outside the CDR3, the full variable domain is DAGVTQSPTHLIKTRGQQVTLRCSPKSGHDTVSWYQQALGQGPQFIFQYYEEEERQRGNFPDRFSGHQFPNYSSELNVNALLLGDSALYLCASSLGQRNQPQHFGDGTRLSIL.

This clone was picked up one time. V is TRBV5-1 and J is TRBJ1-2; 11 nucleotides match TRBD1. The V gene end was trimmed by 1 base and the J gene end by 7 bases; junction bases not matched to a gene: 9. The CDR3 has 16 amino acids. Per the germline V gene, CDR1 is SGHRS and CDR2 is YFSETQ. CDR3 in DNA: TGCGCCAGCAGCTTGCCGGTAGGACAGGGGGCAGGTGGCTACACCTTC. Translation gives CASSLPVGQGAGGYTF.

The V call is TRBV6-5, the J call TRBJ2-5; 7 bases line up with TRBD1. This CDR3 contains 13 residues. The germline V gene encodes CDR1 MNHEY and CDR2 SVGAGI. V was pared by 6 bases and J by 12 bases, with 13 bases of the junction left unmatched. In nucleotides, the CDR3 is TGTGCCAGCAGCCGCAGGGAACACGGACAGGAGTACTTC. Its protein is CASSRREHGQEYF.

The chain uses TRBV2 and TRBJ1-6; D is perhaps TRBD1 (5 bases). Germline loops: CDR1 SNHLY, CDR2 FYNNEI. The V and J ends lost 8 bases and 9 bases respectively, with 23 bases between them. CDR3 length: 16 amino acids. The CDR3 spells CASVRAGFIEASPLHF. The CDR3 region has the DNA TGTGCCAGCGTTAGAGCAGGGTTTATAGAAGCTTCACCCCTCCACTTT.

The chain recombines TRBV29-1 with TRBJ2-2, with 10 bases aligning to TRBD1. The CDR3 has 13 residues. The V gene's germline CDR1 is SQVTM and CDR2 ANQGSEA. The V segment lost 7 bases and the J segment 4 bases; nucleotides outside the gene matches: 3. CDR3 DNA: TGCAGCGCCGACAGGGGGCGCACCGGGGAGCTGTTTTTT. Encoded protein: CSADRGRTGELFF.

The rearrangement uses TRBV7-9 and TRBJ2-1; 10 nucleotides agree with TRBD2. Germline CDR1 is SEHNR and CDR2 is FQNEAQ (reference sequence). The CDR3 is made up of 16 amino acids. V dropped 3 bases and J dropped 3; count of bases not matched to a gene: 5. The CDR3 protein is CASSLDRTSGYNEQFF. In DNA, the CDR3 is TGTGCCAGCAGCTTGGACCGGACTAGCGGCTACAATGAGCAGTTCTTC.

The chain has TRBV28 and TRBJ2-5; TRBD1 or TRBD2 may be the D gene (5 bases each). This CDR3 has 15 amino acids. CDR1 MDHEN and CDR2 SYDVKM come from the germline V gene. Trimming took 8 bases from V and 6 from J, leaving 22 bases between them. This CDR3 reads CASDGTQAGWKTQYF. The CDR3 DNA reads TGTGCCAGCGACGGGACCCAGGCCGGGTGGAAGACCCAGTACTTC.